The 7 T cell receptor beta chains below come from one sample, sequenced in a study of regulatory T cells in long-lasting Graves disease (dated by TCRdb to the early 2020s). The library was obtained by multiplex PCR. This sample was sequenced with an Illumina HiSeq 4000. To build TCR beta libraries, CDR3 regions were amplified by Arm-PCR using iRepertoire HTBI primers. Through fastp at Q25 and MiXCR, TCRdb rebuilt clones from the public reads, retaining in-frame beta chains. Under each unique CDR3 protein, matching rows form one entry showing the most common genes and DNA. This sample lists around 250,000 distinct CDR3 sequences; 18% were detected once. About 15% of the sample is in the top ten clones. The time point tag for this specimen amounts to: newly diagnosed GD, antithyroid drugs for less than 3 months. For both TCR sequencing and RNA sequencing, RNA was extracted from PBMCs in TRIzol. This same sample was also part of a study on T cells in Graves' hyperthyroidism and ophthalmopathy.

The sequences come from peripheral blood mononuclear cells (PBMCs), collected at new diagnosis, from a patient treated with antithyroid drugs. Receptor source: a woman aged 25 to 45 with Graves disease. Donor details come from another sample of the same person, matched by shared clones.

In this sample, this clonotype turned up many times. In DNA, the CDR3 is TGTGCCGGCGAAAGGGACAGGAGTGATTCACCCCTCCACTTT. It translates to CAGERDRSDSPLHF. The chain is built from TRBV3-1 and TRBJ1-6; the match to TRBD1 covers 8 bases. This CDR3 is 14 amino acids long. V lost 11 bases and J lost 8; bases outside the gene matches: 11. Looked up from germline, CDR1 is LGHDT and CDR2 is YNNKEL (reference sequence).

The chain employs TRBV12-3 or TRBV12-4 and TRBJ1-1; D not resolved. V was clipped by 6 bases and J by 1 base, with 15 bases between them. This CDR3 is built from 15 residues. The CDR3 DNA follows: TGTGCCAGCAGCCCTGTCGGGTTCACGAACACTGAAGCTTTCTTT. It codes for CASSPVGFTNTEAFF.

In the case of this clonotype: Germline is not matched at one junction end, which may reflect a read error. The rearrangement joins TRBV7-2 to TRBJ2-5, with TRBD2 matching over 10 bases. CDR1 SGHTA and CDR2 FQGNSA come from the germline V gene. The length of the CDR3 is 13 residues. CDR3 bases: TGTGCCAGCAGCGTCGGTGGGGCTAGCGGGAGACACTTC. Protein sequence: CASSVGGASGRHF. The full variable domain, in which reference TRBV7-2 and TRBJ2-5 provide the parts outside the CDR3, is GAGVSQSPSNKVTEKGKDVELRCDPISGHTALYWYRQSLGQGLEFLIYFQGNSAPDKSGLPSDRFSAERTGGSVSTLTIQRTQQEDSAVYLCASSVGGASGRHFGPGTRLLVL.

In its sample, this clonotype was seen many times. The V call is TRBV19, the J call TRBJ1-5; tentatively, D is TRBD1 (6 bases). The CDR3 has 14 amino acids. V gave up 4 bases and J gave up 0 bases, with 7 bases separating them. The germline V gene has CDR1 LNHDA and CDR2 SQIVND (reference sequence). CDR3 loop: CASSRQDSNQPQHF. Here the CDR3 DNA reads TGTGCCAGTAGTAGACAGGATAGCAATCAGCCCCAGCATTTT.

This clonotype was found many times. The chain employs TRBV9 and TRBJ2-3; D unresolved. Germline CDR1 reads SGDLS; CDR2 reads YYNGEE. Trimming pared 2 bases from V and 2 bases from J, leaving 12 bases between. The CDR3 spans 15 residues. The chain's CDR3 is CASSVFQANTDTQYF. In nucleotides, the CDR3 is TGTGCCAGCAGCGTCTTCCAGGCGAACACAGATACGCAGTATTTT. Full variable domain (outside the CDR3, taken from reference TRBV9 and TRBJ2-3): DSGVTQTPKHLITATGQRVTLRCSPRSGDLSVYWYQQSLDQGLQFLIQYYNGEERAKGNILERFSAQQFPDLHSELNLSSLELGDSALYFCASSVFQANTDTQYFGPGTRLTVL.

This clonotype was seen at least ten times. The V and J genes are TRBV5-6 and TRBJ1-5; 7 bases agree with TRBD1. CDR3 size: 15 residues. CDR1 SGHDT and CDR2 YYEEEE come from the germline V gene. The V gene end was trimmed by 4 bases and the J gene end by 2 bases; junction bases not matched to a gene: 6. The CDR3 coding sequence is TGTGCCAGCAGCGGCCCCGGGACAGGCAATCAGCCCCAGCATTTT. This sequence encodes CASSGPGTGNQPQHF.

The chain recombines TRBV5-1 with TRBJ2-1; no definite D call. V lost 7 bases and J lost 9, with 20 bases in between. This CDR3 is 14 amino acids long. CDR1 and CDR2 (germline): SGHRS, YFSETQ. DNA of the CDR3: TGCGCCAGCTCCGGGCAGGCGGAAGAAGGTGAGCAGTTCTTC. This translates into CASSGQAEEGEQFF.